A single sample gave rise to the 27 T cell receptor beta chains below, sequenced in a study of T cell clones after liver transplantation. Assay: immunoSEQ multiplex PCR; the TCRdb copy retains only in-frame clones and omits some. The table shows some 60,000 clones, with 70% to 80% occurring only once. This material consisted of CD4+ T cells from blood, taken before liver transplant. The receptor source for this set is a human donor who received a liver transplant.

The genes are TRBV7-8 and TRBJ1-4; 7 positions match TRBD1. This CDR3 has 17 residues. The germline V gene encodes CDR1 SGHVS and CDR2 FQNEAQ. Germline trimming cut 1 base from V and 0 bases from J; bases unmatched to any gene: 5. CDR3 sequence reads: CASSLVPGGSTNEKLFF. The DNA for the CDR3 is TGTGCCAGCAGCTTAGTCCCAGGGGGGTCAACTAATGAAAAACTGTTTTTT.

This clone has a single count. DNA of the CDR3: TGTGCCAGCAGTGCACGGGGGGGCAGGAATGAGCAGTTCTTC. Amino acids: CASSARGGRNEQFF. The chain joins TRBV27 to TRBJ2-1, with 8 bases identical to TRBD2. The CDR3 is 14 residues long. Germline loops: CDR1 MNHEY, CDR2 SMNVEV (reference sequence). Unmatched junction bases numbered 7, after V lost 5 bases and J lost 7 bases.

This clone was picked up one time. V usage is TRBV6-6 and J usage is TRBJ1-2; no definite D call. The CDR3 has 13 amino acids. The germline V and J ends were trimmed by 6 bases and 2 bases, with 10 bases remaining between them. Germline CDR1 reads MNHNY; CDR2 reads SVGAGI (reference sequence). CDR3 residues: CASSTTENYGYTF. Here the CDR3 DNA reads TGTGCCAGCAGCACAACAGAAAACTATGGCTACACCTTC.

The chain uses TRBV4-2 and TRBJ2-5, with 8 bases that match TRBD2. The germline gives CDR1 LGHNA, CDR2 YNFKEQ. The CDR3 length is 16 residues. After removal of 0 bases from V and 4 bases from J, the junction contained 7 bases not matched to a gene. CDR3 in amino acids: CASSQELRGVRETQYF. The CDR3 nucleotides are TGTGCCAGCAGCCAAGAATTGCGGGGGGTCCGAGAGACCCAGTACTTC.

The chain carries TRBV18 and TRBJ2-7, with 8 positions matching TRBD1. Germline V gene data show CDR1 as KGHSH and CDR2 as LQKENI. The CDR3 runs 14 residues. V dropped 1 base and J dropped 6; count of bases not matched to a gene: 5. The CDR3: CASSPLGQGGEQYF. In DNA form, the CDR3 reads TGTGCCAGCTCACCACTCGGACAGGGAGGCGAGCAGTACTTC. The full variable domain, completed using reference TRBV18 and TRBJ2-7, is NAGVMQNPRHLVRRRGQEARLRCSPMKGHSHVYWYRQLPEEGLKFMVYLQKENIIDESGMPKERFSAEFPKEGPSILRIQQVVRGDSAAYFCASSPLGQGGEQYFGPGTRLTVT.

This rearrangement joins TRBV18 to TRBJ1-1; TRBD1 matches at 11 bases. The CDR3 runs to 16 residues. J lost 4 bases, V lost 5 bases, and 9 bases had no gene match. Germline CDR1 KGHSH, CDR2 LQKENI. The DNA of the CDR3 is TGTGCCAGCTCATATAATGGACAGGGGGCAAGCACTGAAGCTTTCTTT. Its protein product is CASSYNGQGASTEAFF.

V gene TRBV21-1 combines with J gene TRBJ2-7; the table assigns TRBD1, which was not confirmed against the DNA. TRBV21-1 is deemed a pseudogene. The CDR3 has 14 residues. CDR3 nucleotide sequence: TGTGCCAGCACCTCGACAGGGGGCGCCTACGAGCAGTACTTC. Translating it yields CASTSTGGAYEQYF.

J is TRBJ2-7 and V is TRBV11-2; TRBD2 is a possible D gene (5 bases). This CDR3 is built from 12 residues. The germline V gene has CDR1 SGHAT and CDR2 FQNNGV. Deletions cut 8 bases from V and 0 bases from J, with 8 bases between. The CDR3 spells CASRGGSYEQYF. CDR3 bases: TGTGCCAGCCGAGGAGGCTCCTACGAGCAGTACTTC.

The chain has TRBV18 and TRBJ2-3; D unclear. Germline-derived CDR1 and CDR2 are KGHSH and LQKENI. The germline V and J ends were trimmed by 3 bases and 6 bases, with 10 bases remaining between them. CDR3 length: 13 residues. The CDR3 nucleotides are TGTGCCAGCTCACCTGGCGACAAGGATACGCAGTATTTT. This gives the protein CASSPGDKDTQYF.

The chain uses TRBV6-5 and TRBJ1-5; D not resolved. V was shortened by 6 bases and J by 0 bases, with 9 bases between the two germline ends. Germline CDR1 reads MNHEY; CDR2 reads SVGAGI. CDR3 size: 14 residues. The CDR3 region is CASRSPYSNQPQHF. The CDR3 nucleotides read TGTGCCAGCAGGTCACCCTATAGCAATCAGCCCCAGCATTTT.

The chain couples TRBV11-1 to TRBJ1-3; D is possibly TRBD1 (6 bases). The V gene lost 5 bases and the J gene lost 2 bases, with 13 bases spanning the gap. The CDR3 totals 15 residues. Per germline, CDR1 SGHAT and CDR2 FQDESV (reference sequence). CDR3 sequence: CASSQGHLTGNTIYF. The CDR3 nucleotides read TGTGCCAGCAGCCAGGGACACCTCACTGGAAACACCATATATTTT. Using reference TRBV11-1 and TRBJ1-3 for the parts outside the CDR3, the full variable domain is EAEVAQSPRYKITEKSQAVAFWCDPISGHATLYWYRQILGQGPELLVQFQDESVVDDSQLPKDRFSAERLKGVDSTLKIQPAELGDSAMYLCASSQGHLTGNTIYFGEGSWLTVV.

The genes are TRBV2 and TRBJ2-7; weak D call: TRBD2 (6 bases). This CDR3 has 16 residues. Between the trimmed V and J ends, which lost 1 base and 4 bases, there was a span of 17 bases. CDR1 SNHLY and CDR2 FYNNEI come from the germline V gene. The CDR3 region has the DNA TGTGCCAGCAGTGAAGAGGGATGGAGGGAGAGATACGAGCAGTACTTC. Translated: CASSEEGWRERYEQYF.

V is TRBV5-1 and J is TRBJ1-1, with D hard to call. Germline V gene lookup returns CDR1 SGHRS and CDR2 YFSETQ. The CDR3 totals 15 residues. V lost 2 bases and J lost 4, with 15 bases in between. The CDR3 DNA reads TGCGCCAGCAGCTTAAACGGGGATTCGGGCACTGAAGCTTTCTTT. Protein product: CASSLNGDSGTEAFF. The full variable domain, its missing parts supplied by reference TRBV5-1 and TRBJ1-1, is KAGVTQTPRYLIKTRGQQVTLSCSPISGHRSVSWYQQTPGQGLQFLFEYFSETQRNKGNFPGRFSGRQFSNSRSEMNVSTLELGDSALYLCASSLNGDSGTEAFFGQGTRLTVV.

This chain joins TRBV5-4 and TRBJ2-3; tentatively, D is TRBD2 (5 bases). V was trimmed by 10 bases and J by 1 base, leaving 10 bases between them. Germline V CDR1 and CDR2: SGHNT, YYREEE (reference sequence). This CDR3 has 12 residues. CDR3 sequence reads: CAGRVGTDTQYF. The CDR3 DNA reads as TGTGCCGGGCGGGTGGGCACAGATACGCAGTATTTT.

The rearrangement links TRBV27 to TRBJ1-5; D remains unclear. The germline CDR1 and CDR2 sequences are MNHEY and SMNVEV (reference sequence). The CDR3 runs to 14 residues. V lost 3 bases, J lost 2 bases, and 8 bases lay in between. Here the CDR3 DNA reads TGTGCCAGCAGTTTGAGGGAGGGCAATCAGCCCCAGCATTTT. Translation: CASSLREGNQPQHF.

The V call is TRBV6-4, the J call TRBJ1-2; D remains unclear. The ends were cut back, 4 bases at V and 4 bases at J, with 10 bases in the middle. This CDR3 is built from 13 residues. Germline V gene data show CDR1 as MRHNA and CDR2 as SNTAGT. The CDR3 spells CASSVTASYGYTF. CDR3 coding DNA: TGTGCCAGCAGTGTTACAGCAAGCTATGGCTACACCTTC.

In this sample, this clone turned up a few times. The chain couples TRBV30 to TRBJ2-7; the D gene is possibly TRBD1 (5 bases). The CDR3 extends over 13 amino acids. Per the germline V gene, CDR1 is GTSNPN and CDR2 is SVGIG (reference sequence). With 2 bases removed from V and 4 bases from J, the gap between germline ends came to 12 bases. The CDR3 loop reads CAWSNQGGYEQYF. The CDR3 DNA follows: TGTGCCTGGAGTAACCAGGGTGGTTACGAGCAGTACTTC.

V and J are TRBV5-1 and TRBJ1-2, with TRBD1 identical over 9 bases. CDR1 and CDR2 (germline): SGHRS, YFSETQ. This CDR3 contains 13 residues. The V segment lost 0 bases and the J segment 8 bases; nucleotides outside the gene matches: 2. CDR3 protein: CASSLEQGAGYTF. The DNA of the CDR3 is TGCGCCAGCAGCTTGGAACAGGGGGCGGGCTACACCTTC.

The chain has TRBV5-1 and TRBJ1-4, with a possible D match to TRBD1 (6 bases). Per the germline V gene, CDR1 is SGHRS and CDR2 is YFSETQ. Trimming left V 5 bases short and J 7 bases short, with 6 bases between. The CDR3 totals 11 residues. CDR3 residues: CASRDSEKLFF. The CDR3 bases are TGCGCCAGCAGGGACAGTGAAAAACTGTTTTTT.

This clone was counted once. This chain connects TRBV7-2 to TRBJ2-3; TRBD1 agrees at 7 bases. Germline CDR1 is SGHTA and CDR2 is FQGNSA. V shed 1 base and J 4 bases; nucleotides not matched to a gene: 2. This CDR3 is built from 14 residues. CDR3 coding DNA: TGTGCCAGCAGCTTAGACCAGGGGGCAGATACGCAGTATTTT. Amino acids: CASSLDQGADTQYF.

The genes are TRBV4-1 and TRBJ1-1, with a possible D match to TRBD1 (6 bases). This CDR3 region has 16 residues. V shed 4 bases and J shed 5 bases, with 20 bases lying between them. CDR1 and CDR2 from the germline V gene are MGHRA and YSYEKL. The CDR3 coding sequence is TGCGCCAGCAGCCCCGACGAAGGCAGGGGTGGAACTGAAGCTTTCTTT. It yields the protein CASSPDEGRGGTEAFF.

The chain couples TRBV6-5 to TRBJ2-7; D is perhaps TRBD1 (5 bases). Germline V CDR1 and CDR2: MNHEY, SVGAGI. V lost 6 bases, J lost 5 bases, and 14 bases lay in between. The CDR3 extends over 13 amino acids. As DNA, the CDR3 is TGTGCCAGCAGATCCCAGGGTGACAACGAGCAGTACTTC. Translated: CASRSQGDNEQYF.

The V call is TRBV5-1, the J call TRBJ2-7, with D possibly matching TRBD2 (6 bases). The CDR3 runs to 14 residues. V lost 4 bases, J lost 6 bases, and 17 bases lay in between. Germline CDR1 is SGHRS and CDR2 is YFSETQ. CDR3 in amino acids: CASSGGSPVLEQYF. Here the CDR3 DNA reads TGCGCCAGCAGCGGAGGGTCGCCCGTCCTCGAGCAGTACTTC.

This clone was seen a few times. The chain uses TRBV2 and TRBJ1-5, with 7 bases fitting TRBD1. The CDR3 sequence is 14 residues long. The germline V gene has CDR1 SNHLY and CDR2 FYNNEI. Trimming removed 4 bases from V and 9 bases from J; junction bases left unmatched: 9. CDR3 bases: TGTGCCAGCAGTGGCCAGGGGGACTCTTGGCCCCAGCATTTT. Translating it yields CASSGQGDSWPQHF.

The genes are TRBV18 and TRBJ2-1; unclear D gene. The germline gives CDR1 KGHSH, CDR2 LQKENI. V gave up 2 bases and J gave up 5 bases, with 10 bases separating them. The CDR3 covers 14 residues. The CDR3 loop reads CASSPTNTHNEQFF. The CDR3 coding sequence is TGTGCCAGCTCACCAACTAATACCCACAATGAGCAGTTCTTC.

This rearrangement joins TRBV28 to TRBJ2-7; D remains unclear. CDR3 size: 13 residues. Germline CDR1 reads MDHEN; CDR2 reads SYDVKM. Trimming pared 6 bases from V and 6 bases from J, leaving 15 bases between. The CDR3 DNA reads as TGTGCCAGCAGCCAAAAGCCCCACGCCGAGCAGTACTTC. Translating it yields CASSQKPHAEQYF.

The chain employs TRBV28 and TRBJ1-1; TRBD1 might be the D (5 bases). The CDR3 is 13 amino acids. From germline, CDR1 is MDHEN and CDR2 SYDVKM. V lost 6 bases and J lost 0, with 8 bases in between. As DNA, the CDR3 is TGTGCCAGCAGGACAGTCATGAACACTGAAGCTTTCTTT. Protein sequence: CASRTVMNTEAFF.